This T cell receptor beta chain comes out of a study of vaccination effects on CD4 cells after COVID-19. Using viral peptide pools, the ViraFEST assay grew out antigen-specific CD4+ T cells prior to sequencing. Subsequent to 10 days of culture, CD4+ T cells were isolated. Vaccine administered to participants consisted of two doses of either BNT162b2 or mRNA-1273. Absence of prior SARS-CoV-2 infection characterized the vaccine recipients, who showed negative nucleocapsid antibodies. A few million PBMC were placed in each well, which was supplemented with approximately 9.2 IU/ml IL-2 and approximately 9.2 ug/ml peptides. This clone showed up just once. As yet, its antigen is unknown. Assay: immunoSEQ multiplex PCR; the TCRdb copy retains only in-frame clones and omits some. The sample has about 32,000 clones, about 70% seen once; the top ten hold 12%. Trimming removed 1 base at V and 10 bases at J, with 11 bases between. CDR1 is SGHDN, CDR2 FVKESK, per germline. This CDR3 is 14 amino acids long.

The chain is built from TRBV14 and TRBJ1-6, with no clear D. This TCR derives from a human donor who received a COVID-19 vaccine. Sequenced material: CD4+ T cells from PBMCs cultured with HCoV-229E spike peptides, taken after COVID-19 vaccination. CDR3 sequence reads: CASSQVESVSPLHF. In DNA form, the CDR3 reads TGTGCCAGCAGCCAAGTGGAGAGTGTATCACCCCTCCACTTT.